This is a list of T cell receptor beta chains from one sample in a study of PD-1 blockade in classical Hodgkin lymphoma. Profiling relied on immunoSEQ multiplex PCR, and the TCRdb table lists in-frame clones only, not all of them. This repertoire shows over 75,000 clones, 90% found once; its top ten account for approximately 3%. The sequences come from peripheral blood mononuclear cells (PBMCs), collected before the fourth cycle of nivolumab. Every receptor here comes from a human donor with classical Hodgkin lymphoma. Both conserved end residues are part of each CDR3. The D gene is left open where the match is weak. Size values are once, few and many counts, or a class for expanded clones, and some rows have none.

CDR3 length	clone size	V gene	J gene	D gene	CDR3 protein	CDR3 DNA
14	.	TRBV6-6	TRBJ1-2	.	CASSYSTAGSGYTF	TGTGCCAGCAGTTACTCGACCGCGGGAAGTGGCTACACCTTC
14	.	TRBV12-5	TRBJ1-5	.	CASGPGYSNQPQHF	TGTGCTAGTGGTCCCGGGTATAGCAATCAGCCCCAGCATTTT
13	.	TRBV2	TRBJ1-1	TRBD1	CASSDRERTEAFF	TGTGCCAGCAGCGACAGGGAAAGGACTGAAGCTTTCTTT
14	.	TRBV18	TRBJ2-5	.	CASSPRQAQETQYF	TGTGCCAGCTCACCAAGGCAGGCTCAAGAGACCCAGTACTTC
16	few	TRBV6-5	TRBJ1-5	.	CASRYSGASSNQPQHF	TGTGCCAGCAGATACTCAGGAGCTTCTAGCAATCAGCCCCAGCATTTT
17	.	TRBV5-4	TRBJ2-6	.	CASSRGWVPSGANVLTF	TGTGCCAGCAGCCGGGGGTGGGTCCCCTCTGGGGCCAACGTCCTGACTTTC
15	.	TRBV5-5	TRBJ2-2	TRBD2	CASSASGGPTGELFF	TGTGCCAGCAGCGCCTCGGGGGGGCCTACCGGGGAGCTGTTTTTT
14	few	TRBV5-8	TRBJ1-1	.	CASSLAEEDRGAFF	TGTGCCAGCAGCTTGGCCGAGGAGGACAGAGGGGCTTTCTTT
15	.	TRBV10-3	TRBJ2-2	TRBD2	CAISGSGGNTGELFF	TGTGCCATCAGTGGGAGCGGGGGAAACACCGGGGAGCTGTTTTTT
15	.	TRBV13	TRBJ2-2	TRBD2	CASSLAGGYTGELFF	TGTGCCAGCAGCTTAGCGGGGGGATACACCGGGGAGCTGTTTTTT
13	.	TRBV5-4	TRBJ1-2	.	CASSPGLSRGYTF	TGTGCCAGCAGCCCCGGACTAAGTCGAGGCTACACCTTC
14	.	TRBV4-2	TRBJ2-3	.	CASSHSDGADTQYF	TGTGCCAGCAGCCATTCGGATGGGGCAGATACGCAGTATTTT
12	.	TRBV11-2	TRBJ1-1	.	CASSLAGLRAFF	TGTGCCAGCAGCTTAGCAGGTTTAAGGGCTTTCTTT
18	few	TRBV4-3	TRBJ2-1	.	CASSQDSTPSGSYNEQFF	TGCGCCAGCAGCCAAGACTCAACTCCCAGCGGTTCCTACAATGAGCAGTTCTTC
15	.	TRBV9	TRBJ2-5	TRBD2	CASSVDRGGAETQYF	TGTGCCAGCAGCGTGGATCGGGGGGGCGCGGAGACCCAGTACTTC
16	.	TRBV7-6	TRBJ2-3	TRBD2	CASRAPGLAGSDTQYF	TGTGCCAGCCGAGCACCGGGACTAGCGGGATCAGATACGCAGTATTTT
17	.	TRBV19	TRBJ2-2	TRBD2	CASSIGWASGGGGELFF	TGTGCCAGTAGTATCGGCTGGGCTAGCGGGGGAGGCGGGGAGCTGTTTTTT
14	once	TRBV28	TRBJ2-7	TRBD1	CASRETGEPYEQYF	TGTGCCAGCAGGGAGACAGGGGAACCTTACGAGCAGTACTTC
14	.	TRBV7-3	TRBJ2-1	.	CASSPISLVGEQFF	TGTGCCAGCAGCCCCATCTCTCTAGTGGGTGAGCAGTTCTTC
16	.	TRBV4-3	TRBJ1-3	.	CASSYGTANSGNTIYF	TGCGCCAGCAGCTACGGGACCGCCAACTCTGGAAACACCATATATTTT
14	.	TRBV11-1	TRBJ1-2	.	CASSLAGQYYGYTF	TGTGCCAGCAGCTTAGCAGGACAATACTATGGCTACACCTTC
14	.	TRBV7-2	TRBJ1-5	.	CASSFYDGNQPQHF	TGTGCCAGCAGCTTTTATGACGGCAATCAGCCCCAGCATTTT
11	.	TRBV20-1	TRBJ2-7	.	CSAMNSYEQYF	TGCAGTGCTATGAACTCCTACGAGCAGTACTTC
14	.	TRBV28	TRBJ1-1	.	CASSLGSGVVEAFF	TGTGCCAGCAGTTTGGGGTCAGGGGTTGTTGAAGCTTTCTTT
15	.	TRBV7-9	TRBJ1-5	.	CASSLVGGSHQPQHF	TGTGCCAGCAGCTTAGTTGGTGGTTCCCACCAGCCCCAGCATTTT
13	.	TRBV6-5	TRBJ2-7	.	CASSYDSNYEQYF	TGTGCCAGCAGTTACGACAGCAACTACGAGCAGTACTTC
17	.	TRBV19	TRBJ2-2	TRBD1	CASSLDREWSRTGELFF	TGTGCCAGTAGTCTGGACAGGGAATGGTCGCGCACCGGGGAGCTGTTTTTT
14	.	TRBV6-5	TRBJ1-1	TRBD1	CASYRGRAATEAFF	TGTGCCAGCTACAGGGGGAGGGCGGCCACTGAAGCTTTCTTT
15	.	TRBV4-1	TRBJ1-3	.	CASSPELFSGNTIYF	TGCGCCAGCAGCCCCGAACTATTCTCTGGAAACACCATATATTTT
15	.	TRBV9	TRBJ2-5	TRBD2	CASSVGGTSGETQYF	TGTGCCAGCAGCGTAGGAGGGACTAGCGGAGAGACCCAGTACTTC
14	.	TRBV6-1	TRBJ2-5	.	CASSEAAGQETQYF	TGTGCCAGCAGTGAAGCGGCAGGCCAAGAGACCCAGTACTTC
13	few	TRBV5-1	TRBJ1-1	.	CASSNPVVTEAFF	TGCGCCAGCAGCAACCCTGTTGTCACTGAAGCTTTCTTT
14	.	TRBV5-1	TRBJ1-1	.	CASSSLEGHTEAFF	TGCGCCAGCAGCTCTTTGGAGGGGCACACTGAAGCTTTCTTT
14	.	TRBV25-1	TRBJ1-2	.	CASIGGRGDYGYTF	TGTGCCAGCATCGGGGGGAGAGGTGACTATGGCTACACCTTC
18	.	TRBV7-8	TRBJ2-7	.	CASSFGGRRGLLSYEQYF	TGTGCCAGCAGCTTCGGGGGCCGCCGGGGCCTTCTTTCCTACGAGCAGTACTTC
15	.	TRBV7-9	TRBJ1-3	.	CASSLDGRSGNTIYF	TGTGCCAGCAGCTTAGACGGTCGCTCTGGAAACACCATATATTTT
16	.	TRBV6-5	TRBJ2-7	.	CASSYSGEGVPYEQYF	TGTGCCAGCAGTTACTCCGGGGAAGGGGTTCCCTACGAGCAGTACTTC
14	.	TRBV7-2	TRBJ2-3	.	CASSLGYSTDTQYF	TGTGCCAGCAGCTTAGGTTACTCCACAGATACGCAGTATTTT
16	once	TRBV5-6	TRBJ1-3	.	CASSFTLTGSGNTIYF	TGTGCCAGCAGCTTTACCCTAACGGGCTCTGGAAACACCATATATTTT
17	once	TRBV7-9	TRBJ2-3	TRBD2	CASSPPGLAGSTDTQYF	TGTGCCAGCAGCCCGCCTGGGCTAGCGGGGAGCACAGATACGCAGTATTTT
16	.	TRBV19	TRBJ2-1	.	CASIRAVGAPYNEQFF	TGTGCCAGTATCCGGGCGGTCGGCGCCCCCTACAATGAGCAGTTCTTC
18	.	TRBV19	TRBJ1-5	.	CASSIDLVAADSNQPQHF	TGTGCCAGTAGTATAGATCTCGTGGCAGCTGATAGCAATCAGCCCCAGCATTTT
15	few	TRBV7-8	TRBJ2-1	TRBD1	CASSMRQGPLNEQFF	TGTGCCAGCAGCATGAGACAGGGTCCCCTCAATGAGCAGTTCTTC
12	.	TRBV30	TRBJ2-5	.	CAWSVQGGTQYF	TGTGCCTGGAGTGTCCAGGGGGGGACCCAGTACTTC
13	.	TRBV6-5	TRBJ2-7	.	CASMAGGTYEQYF	TGTGCCAGCATGGCCGGGGGAACCTACGAGCAGTACTTC
13	once	TRBV10-2	TRBJ2-3	.	CASSVIGTDTQYF	TGCGCCAGCAGTGTGATAGGGACAGATACGCAGTATTTT
17	.	TRBV27	TRBJ2-5	TRBD1	CASSLAPQGAIYETQYF	TGTGCCAGCAGTTTAGCCCCACAGGGGGCTATCTATGAGACCCAGTACTTC
17	few	TRBV2	TRBJ2-7	TRBD2	CATAGGLAGGIGNEQYF	TGTGCCACCGCGGGAGGACTAGCGGGGGGCATAGGAAACGAGCAGTACTTC
17	.	TRBV5-6	TRBJ1-1	TRBD1	CASSRRWTGGVNTEAFF	TGTGCCAGCAGCCGGCGGTGGACAGGGGGGGTGAACACTGAAGCTTTCTTT
13	.	TRBV11-2	TRBJ1-2	.	CASSLARVEGYTF	TGTGCCAGCAGCTTAGCCAGGGTGGAAGGCTACACCTTC
14	.	TRBV27	TRBJ1-2	TRBD1	CASSSGGVGYGYTF	TGTGCCAGCAGTTCAGGGGGCGTCGGCTATGGCTACACCTTC
14	few	TRBV7-8	TRBJ1-2	.	CASSPGDARYGYTF	TGTGCCAGCAGCCCGGGGGACGCCCGGTATGGCTACACCTTC
18	.	TRBV4-2	TRBJ1-2	TRBD1	CASEPGTGGNDRDYGYTF	TGTGCCAGCGAACCAGGGACAGGGGGCAATGATCGTGACTATGGCTACACCTTC
14	.	TRBV28	TRBJ2-5	.	CASSPPGTRETQYF	TGTGCCAGCAGTCCCCCCGGGACACGGGAGACCCAGTACTTC
12	.	TRBV5-6	TRBJ2-3	.	CASSLEVFTQYF	TGTGCCAGCAGCTTGGAGGTATTTACGCAGTATTTT
16	few	TRBV7-8	TRBJ1-5	.	CASSPTGTTSNQPQHF	TGTGCCAGCAGCCCGACCGGGACAACTAGCAATCAGCCCCAGCATTTT
15	once	TRBV6-6	TRBJ1-1	.	CASSYSSVMNTEAFF	TGTGCCAGCAGTTACTCGTCAGTCATGAACACTGAAGCTTTCTTT
17	.	TRBV7-9	TRBJ1-5	.	CASSPEGWSISNQPQHF	TGTGCCAGCAGCCCCGAGGGGTGGTCTATTAGCAATCAGCCCCAGCATTTT
16	.	TRBV4-3	TRBJ2-6	.	CASSQDRETGANVLTF	TGCGCCAGCAGCCAAGATAGGGAGACTGGGGCCAACGTCCTGACTTTC